A single sample gave rise to the 11 T cell receptor beta chains below, sequenced in a study of response to subunit inactivated influenza vaccine. TCRdb redid the calling of the RT-PCR reads with MiXCR, one entry per CDR3 protein. Here the sample spans hundreds of thousands of distinct CDR3 sequences, 15% to 19% being singletons. The source was PBMCs from blood, collected 12 days after vaccination. The receptor source for this set is a man aged 50 or older who received an inactivated influenza vaccine.

The chain combines TRBV7-2 with TRBJ2-3; D remains ambiguous. Trimming took off 0 bases at V and 6 bases at J, with 13 bases between the two ends. CDR1 is SGHTA, CDR2 FQGNSA, per germline. The CDR3 is made up of 15 amino acids. The CDR3 DNA reads as TGTGCCAGCAGCTTAGCGCTAGGGCCTCGGGATACGCAGTATTTT. Protein product: CASSLALGPRDTQYF.

This chain connects TRBV20-1 to TRBJ2-6; D call uncertain. V was pared by 1 base and J by 1 base, with 11 bases between. This CDR3 is built from 16 residues. Germline V gene data show CDR1 as DFQATT and CDR2 as SNEGSKA (reference sequence). This chain's CDR3 is CSARAGSPSGANVLTF. CDR3 nucleotide sequence: TGCAGTGCTAGAGCGGGTTCTCCTTCTGGGGCCAACGTCCTGACTTTC.

This sequence joins TRBV5-1 and TRBJ1-2; D remains ambiguous. Germline V gives CDR1 SGHRS, CDR2 YFSETQ. This CDR3 contains 14 residues. Trimming cost V 1 base and J 6 bases, with 13 bases left between them. This CDR3 reads CASSLQDGSHGYTF. The DNA of the CDR3 is TGCGCCAGCAGCTTGCAGGACGGGAGTCATGGCTACACCTTC.

This clonotype was seen a handful of times. The chain uses TRBV5-1 and TRBJ2-7, with D perhaps TRBD2 (6 bases). Germline V gene data show CDR1 as SGHRS and CDR2 as YFSETQ. This CDR3 has 12 residues. Trimming left V 10 bases short and J 2 bases short, with 13 bases between. The CDR3 spells CASGTEAYEQYF. The CDR3 DNA follows: TGCGCCTCAGGGACTGAGGCCTACGAGCAGTACTTC.

This clonotype was observed a few times. V and J are TRBV10-3 and TRBJ2-7; the D gene is possibly TRBD2 (6 bases). There are 13 residues in the CDR3. V was cut by 8 bases and J by 5 bases, with 16 bases left in between. CDR1 and CDR2 (germline): ENHRY, SYGVKD. The CDR3 region is CAISRLGGDEQYF. The CDR3 nucleotides are TGTGCCATCTCTAGGCTCGGGGGAGACGAGCAGTACTTC.

This clonotype was counted only a few times. The CDR3, as DNA: TGTGCCAGCAGCGAGACGGCCTTCCAAGAGACCCAGTACTTC. As protein: CASSETAFQETQYF. The J gene is TRBJ2-5, the V gene TRBV2; D remains unclear. CDR3 length equals 14 residues. Germline V gene sequence: CDR1 SNHLY, CDR2 FYNNEI. V lost 6 bases and J lost 1, with 12 bases in between.

There are a few counts of this clonotype. The chain uses TRBV7-6 and TRBJ2-7; possibly TRBD2 for D (6 bases). Germline CDR1 is SGHVS and CDR2 is FNYEAQ. Trimming removed 5 bases from V and 2 bases from J, with 13 bases in between. The CDR3 is made up of 14 amino acids. CDR3 sequence reads: CASSRDGGPYEQYF. CDR3 in DNA: TGTGCCAGCAGCCGGGACGGGGGTCCCTACGAGCAGTACTTC. Variable domain in full (rest from reference TRBV7-6 and TRBJ2-7): GAGVSQSPRYKVTKRGQDVALRCDPISGHVSLYWYRQALGQGPEFLTYFNYEAQQDKSGLPNDRFSAERPEGSISTLTIQRTEQRDSAMYRCASSRDGGPYEQYFGPGTRLTVT.

This clonotype occurred many times. The CDR3 here is CASSFLAVEQFF. CDR3 bases: TGTGCCAGCAGCTTTCTAGCTGTTGAGCAGTTCTTC. The rearrangement uses TRBV5-6 and TRBJ2-1, with a possible D match to TRBD2 (5 bases). Per germline, CDR1 SGHDT and CDR2 YYEEEE. The CDR3 runs to 12 residues. V gave up 2 bases and J gave up 9 bases, with 9 bases separating them.

The rearrangement joins TRBV7-9 to TRBJ2-3; tentative D call: TRBD1 (6 bases). The CDR3 runs to 14 residues. CDR1 is SEHNR and CDR2 is FQNEAQ in the germline V gene (reference sequence). The V gene lost 4 bases and the J gene lost 2 bases, with 10 bases spanning the gap. The CDR3 here is CASSSRDTTDTQYF. DNA for the CDR3: TGTGCCAGCAGCTCCAGGGACACCACAGATACGCAGTATTTT.

There are many counts of this clonotype. This chain joins TRBV7-2 and TRBJ1-1; D may be TRBD1 (5 bases). Trimming pared 7 bases from V and 0 bases from J, leaving 15 bases between. CDR3 size: 15 residues. The germline V gene has CDR1 SGHTA and CDR2 FQGNSA. CDR3 DNA sequence: TGTGCCAGCACCGATCAGGGCAGATTGAACACTGAAGCTTTCTTT. Amino acid sequence: CASTDQGRLNTEAFF.

This chain joins TRBV5-1 and TRBJ2-2; 10 bases are shared with TRBD1. Germline V gene lookup returns CDR1 SGHRS and CDR2 YFSETQ. V shed 3 bases and J 5 bases; nucleotides not matched to a gene: 4. This CDR3 contains 15 residues. CDR3 nucleotide sequence: TGCGCCAGCAGCTGGGGACAGGGGAGAACCGGGGAGCTGTTTTTT. This encodes CASSWGQGRTGELFF.